Following are 10 T cell receptor beta chains from one sample sequenced in a study of identical twins. TCRdb reprocessed the 5' RACE reads via MiXCR and lists one record per CDR3 protein. The table lists 250,000 to 350,000 distinct CDR3 sequences, roughly 9% of them singletons, with approximately 6.6% in the top ten. This sample was also put to use in a study of yellow fever vaccine responses in identical twins.

The source material was CD8+ T cells sorted from blood. The source of these receptors is a woman under 30 in good health.

This clonotype was found a few times. The V and J genes are TRBV6-1 and TRBJ2-7; D is undetermined. Trimming took 4 bases from V and 3 from J, leaving 13 bases between them. Germline V lookup: CDR1 MNHNS, CDR2 SASEGT. The CDR3 extends over 14 amino acids. CDR3 bases: TGTGCCAGCAGTGGTTCAGAATCCCGCTACGAGCAGTACTTC. Its protein is CASSGSESRYEQYF.

This clonotype was counted ten times or more. This chain uses TRBV20-1 with TRBJ2-1, with 7 nucleotides matching TRBD2. The junction had 9 bases not matched to a gene; V was cut back by 4 bases and J by 0 bases. Germline CDR1 DFQATT, CDR2 SNEGSKA (reference sequence). CDR3 size: 16 residues. The CDR3 nucleotides are TGCAGTGCTACCGATGGACTAGTCAACTCCTACAATGAGCAGTTCTTC. This codes for CSATDGLVNSYNEQFF.

This clonotype has ten or more counts. The genes are TRBV11-2 and TRBJ2-3; 8 bases are a match to TRBD1. The CDR3 consists of 16 residues. Trimming took 4 bases from V and 8 from J; bases not matched to a gene: 14. Germline V gene sequence: CDR1 SGHAT, CDR2 FQNNGV. Here the CDR3 reads CASSSDRGWLGGTQYF. The CDR3 DNA is TGTGCCAGCAGCTCCGACAGGGGTTGGCTGGGGGGTACGCAGTATTTT.

This clonotype was recorded at least ten times. V and J are TRBV6-2 or TRBV6-3 and TRBJ2-3; 8 bases agree with TRBD2. This CDR3 region has 14 residues. The trim removed 8 bases at V and 5 bases at J, leaving 9 bases unmatched. In germline, CDR1 is MNHEY, CDR2 SVGEGT. In DNA, the CDR3 is TGTGCCAGCGGACAGCGGGAGTGGATAGATACGCAGTATTTT. Protein product: CASGQREWIDTQYF.

This clonotype was picked up many times. The V and J genes are TRBV7-2 and TRBJ2-2, with 8 nucleotides matching TRBD1. The CDR3 length is 14 residues. Germline V gene sequence: CDR1 SGHTA, CDR2 FQGNSA. The V segment lost 5 bases and the J segment 4 bases; nucleotides outside the gene matches: 3. The CDR3 reads CASSPTGGTGELFF. CDR3 bases: TGTGCCAGCAGCCCCACAGGGGGCACCGGGGAGCTGTTTTTT.

The sample holds many counts of this clonotype. J is TRBJ2-2 and V is TRBV11-2; D remains unclear. CDR3 length: 13 residues. The germline V gene encodes CDR1 SGHAT and CDR2 FQNNGV. The ends were cut back, 2 bases at V and 5 bases at J, with 6 bases in the middle. This chain's CDR3 is CASSLFGTGELFF. The CDR3 coding sequence is TGTGCCAGCAGCTTATTTGGTACCGGGGAGCTGTTTTTT. The whole variable domain, remainder taken from reference TRBV11-2 and TRBJ2-2, is EAGVAQSPRYKIIEKRQSVAFWCNPISGHATLYWYQQILGQGPKLLIQFQNNGVVDDSQLPKDRFSAERLKGVDSTLKIQPAKLEDSAVYLCASSLFGTGELFFGEGSRLTVL.

The chain uses TRBV28 and TRBJ2-2; no reliable D call. V was trimmed by 5 bases and J by 3 bases, leaving 13 bases between them. The CDR3 extends over 15 amino acids. Germline values: CDR1 MDHEN, CDR2 SYDVKM. The DNA of the CDR3 is TGTGCCAGCAGTCTCCGTAACACCCACACCGGGGAGCTGTTTTTT. It specifies CASSLRNTHTGELFF. Using reference TRBV28 and TRBJ2-2 for the parts outside the CDR3, the full variable domain is DVKVTQSSRYLVKRTGEKVFLECVQDMDHENMFWYRQDPGLGLRLIYFSYDVKMKEKGDIPEGYSVSREKKERFSLILESASTNQTSMYLCASSLRNTHTGELFFGEGSRLTVL.

This clonotype has a count of ten or more. The CDR3 DNA sequence: TGTGCCAGCAGCGTAGGGAGGGACAGCATAGGGGACGAGCAGTACTTC. It codes for CASSVGRDSIGDEQYF. V gene TRBV9 combines with J gene TRBJ2-7; D is possibly TRBD1 (7 bases). The V gene's germline CDR1 is SGDLS and CDR2 YYNGEE. Trimming left V 0 bases short and J 5 bases short, with 18 bases between. CDR3 length: 16 residues.

This clonotype was observed a few times. The CDR3 loop reads CASRQAGGLPYEQYF. The CDR3 DNA sequence: TGTGCCAGCAGACAAGCGGGAGGGCTCCCTTACGAGCAGTACTTC. This chain uses TRBV2 with TRBJ2-7, with 10 bases matching TRBD2. V shed 6 bases and J 4 bases; nucleotides not matched to a gene: 9. The CDR3 covers 15 residues. Germline-derived CDR1 and CDR2 are SNHLY and FYNNEI.

The chain links TRBV23-1 to TRBJ1-5; D remains ambiguous. TRBV23-1 is identified as an open reading frame with a role that is uncertain. Trimming shortened V by 1 base and J by 5 bases, and 3 bases separated the two germline ends. CDR3 length equals 12 residues. The CDR3 DNA is TGCGCCAGCAGTCAATTCCATCAGCCCCAGCATTTT. Translation: CASSQFHQPQHF.